A single sample is the source of the 12 T cell receptor beta chains below, sequenced in a study of T cell clusters in autoimmune cytopenias. Tens of thousands of genome equivalents of blood DNA were amplified for TRB. Multiplex touch-down PCR amplified TRB using TRB-A and TRB-B pools in one tube. TCRdb reprocessed the multiplex PCR reads, with one entry per CDR3 protein and no DNA. The sample totals some 8,400 distinct CDR3 sequences. Material: peripheral blood. These receptors came from a human donor with an autoimmune cytopenia or autoimmune hepatitis (not recorded which).

The chain uses TRBV12-3 or TRBV12-4 and TRBJ2-7; there is no DNA to check the TCRdb D call of TRBD2. There are 12 residues in the CDR3. This CDR3 reads CASTRGSGEQYF.

V and J are TRBV5-4 and TRBJ2-7; the TCRdb call, TRBD2, lacks DNA for checking. The CDR3 is 15 amino acids. Germline V gene lookup returns CDR1 SGHNT and CDR2 YYREEE (reference sequence). CDR3 sequence reads: CASSLEVAGGYEQYF.

CDR3 loop: CASRGSGGQNTEAFF. The chain links TRBV5-1 to TRBJ1-1. In germline, CDR1 is SGHRS, CDR2 YFSETQ. This CDR3 is built from 15 residues.

The genes are TRBV10-3 and TRBJ1-2; TCRdb's D gene call, TRBD1, goes unchecked for lack of DNA. The length of the CDR3 is 15 residues. Germline V lookup: CDR1 ENHRY, CDR2 SYGVKD. The CDR3 reads CAISAGAEPSYGYTF.

This chain uses TRBV11-2 with TRBJ2-7; TCRdb names TRBD2, which stays unverified in the absence of DNA. Germline V gives CDR1 SGHAT, CDR2 FQNNGV. The CDR3 has 17 residues. The CDR3 sequence: CASSLVSTSGGLYEQYF.

This clonotype ranks as medium-sized in terms of frequency. The rearrangement uses TRBV6-6 and TRBJ2-1; the D call of TRBD1 rests on TCRdb alone, since no DNA is present to check it. Per germline, CDR1 MNHNY and CDR2 SVGAGI (reference sequence). CDR3 length: 15 amino acids. This CDR3 is CASSYQTASNNEQFF.

The CDR3 protein is CASSLVFGTGGGKTFF. This sequence joins TRBV7-2 and TRBJ1-1; TCRdb's assignment of TRBD1 cannot be checked, as there is no DNA. Germline V gene lookup returns CDR1 SGHTA and CDR2 FQGNSA. The CDR3 sequence is 16 residues long.

This clonotype counts as medium-sized by frequency. This CDR3 reads CASSIPPTDTQYF. The chain recombines TRBV19 with TRBJ2-3; the D call from TCRdb, TRBD1, cannot be confirmed without DNA. Germline-derived CDR1 and CDR2 are LNHDA and SQIVND (reference sequence). The CDR3 runs to 13 residues.

This clonotype is medium-sized by frequency. This chain connects TRBV30 to TRBJ1-4; TCRdb's D call of TRBD1 is untestable without DNA. The CDR3 length is 14 residues. Germline-derived CDR1 and CDR2 are GTSNPN and SVGIG (reference sequence). The CDR3: CAWSVQGAVGKLFF.

This chain joins TRBV5-4 and TRBJ2-1; no DNA is available, so the TRBD1 call from TCRdb remains unchecked. This CDR3 is built from 15 residues. Germline CDR1 SGHNT, CDR2 YYREEE (reference sequence). CDR3 sequence: CASSLAGGRNNEQFF.

V is TRBV7-2 and J is TRBJ1-2. The germline V gene has CDR1 SGHTA and CDR2 FQGNSA. The CDR3 spans 16 residues. This chain's CDR3 is CASSLGQTLSNYGYTF.

The V and J genes are TRBV9 and TRBJ2-3. The CDR3 has 13 residues. CDR1 is SGDLS, CDR2 YYNGEE, per germline. The CDR3 is CASSVGSGDTQYF.